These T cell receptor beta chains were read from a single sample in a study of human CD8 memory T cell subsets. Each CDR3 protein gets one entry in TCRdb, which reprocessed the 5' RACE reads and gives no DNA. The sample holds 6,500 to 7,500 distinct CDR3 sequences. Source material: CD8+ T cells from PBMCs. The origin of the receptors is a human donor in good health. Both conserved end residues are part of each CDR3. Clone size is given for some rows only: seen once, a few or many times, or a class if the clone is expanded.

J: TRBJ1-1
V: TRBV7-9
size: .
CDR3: CASSLASAEEAFF

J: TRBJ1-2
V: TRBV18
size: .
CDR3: CASSPPGGVNYGYTF

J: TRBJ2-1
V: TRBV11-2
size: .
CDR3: CASSPPLGQGGNEQFF

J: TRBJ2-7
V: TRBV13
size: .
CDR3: CASSFGARGRIYEQYF

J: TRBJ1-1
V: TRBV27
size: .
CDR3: CASSGGQLNTEAFF

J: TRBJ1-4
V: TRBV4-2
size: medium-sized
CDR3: CASSQPRDGHEKLFF

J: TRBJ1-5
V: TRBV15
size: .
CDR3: CATSLRGGEGQPQHF

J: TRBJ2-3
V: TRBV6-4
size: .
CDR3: CASSGTSGGTDTQYF

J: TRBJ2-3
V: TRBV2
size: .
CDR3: CASSEGTRFVDTQYF

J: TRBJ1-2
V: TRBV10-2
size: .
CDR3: CASSEGTGYGYTF

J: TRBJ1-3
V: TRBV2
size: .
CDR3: CASLDILSGNTIYF

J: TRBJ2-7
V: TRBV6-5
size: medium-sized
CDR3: CASSYEGGSYEQYF

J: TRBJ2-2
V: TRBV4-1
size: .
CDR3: CASSQVIGPGELFF

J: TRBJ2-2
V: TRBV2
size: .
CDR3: CASSDEADTGELFF

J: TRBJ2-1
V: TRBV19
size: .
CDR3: CASSIGAGFYNEQFF

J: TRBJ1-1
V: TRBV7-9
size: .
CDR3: CASSATGGDDEAFF

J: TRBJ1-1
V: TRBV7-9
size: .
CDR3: CASSPRSGAEAFF

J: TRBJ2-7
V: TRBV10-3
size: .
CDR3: CAISDPALFQPYEQYF

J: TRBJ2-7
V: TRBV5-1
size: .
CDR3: CASSLGQGDLEQYF

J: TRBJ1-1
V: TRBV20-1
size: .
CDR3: CSARGIGRFTEAFF

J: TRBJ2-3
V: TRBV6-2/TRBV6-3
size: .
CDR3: CASSFGQGTTDTQYF

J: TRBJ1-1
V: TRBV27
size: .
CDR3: CASQTWGEGTEAFF

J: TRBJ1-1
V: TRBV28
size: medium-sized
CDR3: CASSLFRNTEAFF

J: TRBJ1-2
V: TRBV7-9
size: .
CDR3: CASSVTGGGYTF

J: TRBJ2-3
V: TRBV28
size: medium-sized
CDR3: CASRRLAASTDTQYF

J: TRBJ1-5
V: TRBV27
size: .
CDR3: CASSLGGAEQPQHF

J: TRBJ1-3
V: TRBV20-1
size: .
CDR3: CSARDQLVGAAGNTIYF

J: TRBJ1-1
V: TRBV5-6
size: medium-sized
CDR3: CASMPGASNTEAFF

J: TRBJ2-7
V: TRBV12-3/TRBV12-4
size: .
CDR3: CASGWAPAHYEQYF

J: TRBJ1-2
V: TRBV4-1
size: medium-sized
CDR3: CASSQDRGLSNYGYTF

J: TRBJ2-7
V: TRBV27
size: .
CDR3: CASSTRLAGNSYEQYF

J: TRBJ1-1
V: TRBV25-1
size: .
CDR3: CATRRGMEAFF

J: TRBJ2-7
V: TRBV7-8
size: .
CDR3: CASTQTGLGDEQYF

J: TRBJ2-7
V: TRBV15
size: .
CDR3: CATGTGVSYEQYF

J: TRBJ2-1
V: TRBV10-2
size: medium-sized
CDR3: CASSESNGGVGQFF

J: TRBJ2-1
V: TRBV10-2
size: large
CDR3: CASSESLAGVEQFF

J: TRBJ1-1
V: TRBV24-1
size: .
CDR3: CATSDLSPGTPVKRNTEAFF

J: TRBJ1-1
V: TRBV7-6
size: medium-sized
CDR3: CASSLGETGMNTEAFF

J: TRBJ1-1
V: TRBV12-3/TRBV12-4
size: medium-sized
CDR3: CASSLGRDMTEAFF

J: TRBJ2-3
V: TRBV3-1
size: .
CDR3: CASSPGGGPDTQYF